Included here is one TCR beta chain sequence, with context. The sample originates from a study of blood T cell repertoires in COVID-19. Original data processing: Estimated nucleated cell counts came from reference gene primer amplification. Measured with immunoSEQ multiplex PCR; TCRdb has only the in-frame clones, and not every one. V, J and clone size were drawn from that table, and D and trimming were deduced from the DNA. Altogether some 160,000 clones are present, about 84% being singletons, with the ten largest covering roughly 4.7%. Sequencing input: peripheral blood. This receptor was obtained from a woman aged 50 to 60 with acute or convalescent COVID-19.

CDR3 coding DNA: TGTGCCAGCAGCATCAAACCGACTAGCGGGGGCACAGATACGCAGTATTTT. Translated, it gives CASSIKPTSGGTDTQYF. The chain employs TRBV11-2 and TRBJ2-3; 11 positions agree with TRBD2. The V gene's germline CDR1 is SGHAT and CDR2 FQNNGV. The CDR3 is 17 amino acids. V trimming: 5 bases; J trimming: 1 base; junction bases outside the gene matches: 8.